The source of this T cell receptor (beta chain) is a study of blood T cell repertoires in COVID-19. Study-level information: Spain, Italy and the United States supplied samples that represented acute and convalescent COVID-19. The analysed material was cDNA or gDNA that came from T cells, B-cell-depleted T cells, or PBMCs.

The CDR3 is 15 residues long. After removal of 5 bases from V and 7 bases from J, the junction contained 8 bases not matched to a gene. From germline, CDR1 is SNHLY and CDR2 FYNNEI. In the authors' workflow: The authors estimated nucleated cell counts from reference gene primer amplification. Assay: immunoSEQ multiplex PCR; the TCRdb copy retains only in-frame clones and omits some. Clonal size and the V and J genes are those of that table, whereas D and trimming came from the DNA. The sample has under 250,000 clones, around 85% seen once; the top ten hold more than 4.5%. A Seattle source enrolled patients during active infection and followed them longitudinally.

The TCR comes from a man in his fifties or sixties with COVID-19, enrolled during active disease. The chain combines TRBV2 with TRBJ1-6; 7 bases line up with TRBD1. The sample was peripheral blood. CDR3 DNA: TGTGCCAGCAGTCCCTCCGGGACAGCCAATTCACCCCTCCACTTT. Amino acids: CASSPSGTANSPLHF.